The T cell receptor (beta chain) under discussion was sequenced for a study of post-analysis software for immune sequencing data. Across the study: Several disease courses (relapsing-remitting, secondary progressive and progressive-relapsing) of multiple sclerosis were included. Broader study findings: Patients used roughly five TRBV segments, including TRBV5-6, TRBV5-1 and TRBV20-1, more often than controls. Normalized Chao1 diversity was significantly reduced in patients versus controls. When the samples were clustered directly with F measure, those that had been prepared in the same batch showed strong co-clustering.

Germline-derived CDR1 and CDR2 are DFQATT and SNEGSKA (reference sequence). The CDR3 length is 15 residues. J gave up 6 bases and V 5 bases, and 13 bases lay outside the gene matches. Unique molecular identifiers were present in the TCR beta cDNA libraries. cDNA molecules numbering roughly 0.5 million came from roughly 1 to 10 million T cells. TCRdb used MiXCR to reprocess the PCR reads, holding one entry per CDR3 protein. This table holds about 800,000 distinct CDR3 sequences, roughly 30% found once. To note about this clonotype: The antigen is unknown.

The sequencing sample was made of blood. The V call is TRBV20-1, the J call TRBJ2-3; 8 bases map to TRBD2. The sequence came from a girl aged 10 to 17 with multiple sclerosis. Here the CDR3 DNA reads TGCAGTGCTTCACGGAGCGGGAGTAGGGGTGATACGCAGTATTTT. Encoded protein: CSASRSGSRGDTQYF.